Following are 23 T cell receptor beta chains from one sample sequenced in a study of blood T cells in healthy people across ages. A second roughly 6 to 12 cycle PCR used barcoded and J-beta primers. TCRdb itself ran the 5' RACE reads through MiXCR, one entry per CDR3 protein. The table shows approximately 1.5 million distinct CDR3 sequences, with roughly 32% occurring only once. The specimen was blood. The receptors stem from a woman aged 25 to 39 in good health.

This clonotype was observed a few times. This rearrangement joins TRBV20-1 to TRBJ2-7; D may correspond to TRBD1 or TRBD2 (7 bases each). V was shortened by 3 bases and J by 0 bases, with 21 bases between the two germline ends. CDR1 is DFQATT, CDR2 SNEGSKA, per germline (reference sequence). This CDR3 has 17 amino acids. The CDR3, as DNA: TGCAGTGCTAGCCGGGGGGCGACAGGGCCGGGCTCCTACGAGCAGTACTTC. This sequence encodes CSASRGATGPGSYEQYF.

The CDR3 region has the DNA TGTGCCAGCAGCTTAACATCAGGGTACATAGGTGAGCAGTTCTTC. Residues: CASSLTSGYIGEQFF. This chain connects TRBV7-3 to TRBJ2-1, with a tentative D call TRBD1 (5 bases). V was clipped by 0 bases and J by 9 bases, with 15 bases between them. Per germline, CDR1 SGHTA and CDR2 FQGTGA. This CDR3 contains 15 residues.

The chain links TRBV20-1 to TRBJ2-1, with TRBD2 identical over 8 bases. CDR1 and CDR2 from the germline V gene are DFQATT and SNEGSKA (reference sequence). CDR3 length equals 13 residues. V lost 4 bases and J lost 7; bases outside the gene matches: 6. The CDR3 bases are TGCAGTGCTACCCTAGCGGGCCTGAATGAGCAGTTCTTC. Protein product: CSATLAGLNEQFF.

This clonotype has a handful of counts. The chain combines TRBV3-1 with TRBJ2-5, with no clear D. Per the germline V gene, CDR1 is LGHDT and CDR2 is YNNKEL (reference sequence). This CDR3 contains 12 residues. V was shortened by 3 bases and J by 3 bases, with 5 bases between the two germline ends. The CDR3 sequence: CASSHTEETQYF. CDR3 bases: TGTGCCAGCAGCCATACTGAAGAGACCCAGTACTTC.

This sequence joins TRBV18 and TRBJ1-2, with unresolved D. CDR3 size: 15 residues. The germline CDR1 and CDR2 sequences are KGHSH and LQKENI. The V and J ends lost 3 bases and 8 bases respectively, with 19 bases between them. The chain's CDR3 is CASSPNPTEETGYTF. The CDR3 region has the DNA TGTGCCAGCTCACCGAATCCCACAGAGGAAACAGGCTACACCTTC.

The chain joins TRBV14 to TRBJ1-2; D uncertain. Per germline, CDR1 SGHDN and CDR2 FVKESK. The CDR3 contains 14 residues. V lost 3 bases and J lost 8, with 16 bases in between. The CDR3 protein is CASSQGGSSYGYTF. DNA of the CDR3: TGTGCCAGCAGCCAGGGAGGGAGTAGTTACGGCTACACCTTC.

The chain has TRBV12-3 or TRBV12-4 and TRBJ2-1; TRBD2 agrees at 13 bases. The CDR3 has 17 amino acids. J lost 1 base, V lost 2 bases, and 2 bases had no gene match. CDR3: CASSLTSGRASYNEQFF. CDR3 DNA sequence: TGTGCCAGCAGTTTAACTAGCGGGAGGGCGTCCTACAATGAGCAGTTCTTC.

This chain links TRBV18 with TRBJ2-7; weak D call: TRBD2 (6 bases). V was cut by 1 base and J by 4 bases, with 17 bases left in between. The germline gives CDR1 KGHSH, CDR2 LQKENI. CDR3 length: 16 residues. CDR3 DNA sequence: TGTGCCAGCTCACCACAAGTACGGCAGGGAGGATACGAGCAGTACTTC. Translation gives CASSPQVRQGGYEQYF.

This clonotype was seen a handful of times. The chain couples TRBV6-2 or TRBV6-3 to TRBJ1-1; D is possibly TRBD1 (6 bases). From germline, CDR1 is MNHEY and CDR2 SVGEGT. The length of the CDR3 is 13 residues. The V gene lost 7 bases and the J gene lost 5 bases, with 14 bases spanning the gap. CDR3 loop: CASKTGLRTEAFF. In nucleotides, the CDR3 is TGTGCCAGCAAAACAGGGCTCCGTACTGAAGCTTTCTTT.

The V and J genes are TRBV7-2 and TRBJ1-2; D perhaps matches TRBD1 (5 bases). The CDR3 extends over 13 amino acids. Germline V gene data show CDR1 as SGHTA and CDR2 as FQGNSA. V was trimmed by 0 bases and J by 7 bases, leaving 9 bases between them. The CDR3 sequence: CASSLAQGSGYTF. The DNA of the CDR3 is TGTGCCAGCAGCTTAGCCCAGGGTAGTGGCTACACCTTC.

The chain uses TRBV6-6 and TRBJ1-1; D possibly corresponds to TRBD1 (5 bases). CDR1 is MNHNY and CDR2 is SVGAGI in the germline V gene (reference sequence). The V and J ends lost 4 bases and 5 bases respectively, with 20 bases between them. CDR3 size: 16 residues. The CDR3 sequence is CASSSTLGLMGTEAFF. In DNA, the CDR3 is TGTGCCAGCAGTTCCACTTTGGGGCTTATGGGGACTGAAGCTTTCTTT.

The chain recombines TRBV6-5 with TRBJ1-5; 10 bases match TRBD1. The germline CDR1 and CDR2 sequences are MNHEY and SVGAGI. Unmatched junction bases numbered 10, after V lost 8 bases and J lost 6 bases. The CDR3 spans 15 residues. The CDR3 DNA follows: TGTGCCAGCGGGACAGGGGAGATTGTCGGTCAGCCCCAGCATTTT. Its protein product is CASGTGEIVGQPQHF.

Remarks on this clonotype: At one boundary the junction diverges from the germline segment, which might be a read error. V and J are TRBV28 and TRBJ1-2; D uncertain. In germline, CDR1 is MDHEN, CDR2 SYDVKM. This CDR3 region has 12 residues. The CDR3 coding sequence is TGTGCCAGCGAAGGATCGGCCTATGACTACACCTTC. Protein sequence: CASEGSAYDYTF.

This clonotype turned up a few times. The chain is built from TRBV20-1 and TRBJ1-1; D not resolved. The length of the CDR3 is 15 residues. The V gene's germline CDR1 is DFQATT and CDR2 SNEGSKA (reference sequence). Trimming cost V 0 bases and J 3 bases, with 14 bases left between them. The CDR3 DNA reads TGCAGTGCTAGAGAATTGGGCGGAATACACACTGAAGCTTTCTTT. This sequence encodes CSARELGGIHTEAFF.

The gene calls are TRBV2 and TRBJ1-4; D uncertain. CDR1 and CDR2 from the germline V gene are SNHLY and FYNNEI. The CDR3 sequence is 15 residues long. Trimming left V 3 bases short and J 0 bases short, with 8 bases between. CDR3 loop: CASSEEGATNEKLFF. In nucleotides, the CDR3 is TGTGCCAGCAGTGAGGAGGGAGCAACTAATGAAAAACTGTTTTTT.

This chain uses TRBV5-1 with TRBJ1-5, with D hard to call. The germline V gene encodes CDR1 SGHRS and CDR2 YFSETQ. CDR3 length: 15 residues. Between the trimmed V and J ends, which lost 4 bases and 8 bases, there was a span of 19 bases. The CDR3 reads CASSPGSGPGEPQHF. CDR3 DNA sequence: TGCGCCAGCAGCCCGGGGTCAGGCCCCGGGGAGCCCCAGCATTTT.

This clonotype was seen a single time. The gene calls are TRBV3-1 and TRBJ1-2; D unclear. V was pared by 4 bases and J by 6 bases, with 6 bases between. CDR3 length: 11 residues. CDR1 and CDR2 (germline): LGHDT, YNNKEL (reference sequence). The CDR3 loop reads CASSLADGYTF. Here the CDR3 DNA reads TGTGCCAGCAGCCTGGCCGATGGCTACACCTTC. Filled out from reference TRBV3-1 and TRBJ1-2, the complete variable domain reads DTAVSQTPKYLVTQMGNDKSIKCEQNLGHDTMYWYKQDSKKFLKIMFSYNNKELIINETVPNRFSPKSPDKAHLNLHINSLELGDSAVYFCASSLADGYTFGSGTRLTVV.

This clonotype appeared a single time. V is TRBV5-4 and J is TRBJ1-1, with a tentative D call TRBD1 (5 bases). The V gene's germline CDR1 is SGHNT and CDR2 YYREEE (reference sequence). V was pared by 5 bases and J by 6 bases, with 14 bases between. The CDR3 extends over 13 amino acids. The DNA of the CDR3 is TGTGCCAGCAGTTCAGGGTTGGGTTCTGAAGCTTTCTTT. It codes for CASSSGLGSEAFF.

V usage is TRBV30 and J usage is TRBJ1-2, with 9 bases aligning to TRBD1. Germline trimming cut 0 bases from V and 3 bases from J; bases unmatched to any gene: 2. This CDR3 has 14 amino acids. The germline gives CDR1 GTSNPN, CDR2 SVGIG (reference sequence). The CDR3 sequence is CAWSVDRGDYGYTF. DNA for the CDR3: TGTGCCTGGAGTGTGGACAGGGGTGACTATGGCTACACCTTC.

This sequence joins TRBV5-6 and TRBJ1-1, with 7 positions matching TRBD1. The length of the CDR3 is 15 residues. V was pared by 2 bases and J by 5 bases, with 9 bases of the junction left unmatched. Germline V gives CDR1 SGHDT, CDR2 YYEEEE. CDR3 sequence (DNA): TGTGCCAGCAGCTTCCTAGGGGGCGCGGGGACTGAAGCTTTCTTT. Amino acid sequence: CASSFLGGAGTEAFF.

This clonotype was found a few times. The CDR3 DNA reads as TGTGCCAGCAGCCAAGCGGGAGGGGGTGACAATGAGCAGTTCTTC. As protein: CASSQAGGGDNEQFF. The gene calls are TRBV4-2 and TRBJ2-1, with 8 nucleotides matching TRBD2. This CDR3 comprises 15 residues. Germline CDR1 LGHNA, CDR2 YNFKEQ. The ends lost 1 base at V and 5 bases at J; junction bases unmatched: 4.

The V gene is TRBV4-1, the J gene TRBJ2-3; TRBD2 matches at 8 bases. The CDR3 contains 16 residues. CDR1 MGHRA and CDR2 YSYEKL come from the germline V gene. Unmatched junction bases numbered 3, after V lost 0 bases and J lost 1 base. CDR3 in DNA: TGCGCCAGCAGCCAAGATTCGGGACTAGGCACAGATACGCAGTATTTT. This codes for CASSQDSGLGTDTQYF.

The J gene is TRBJ2-7, the V gene TRBV11-2; D may match TRBD1 or TRBD2 (6 bases each). V was pared by 1 base and J by 7 bases, with 17 bases between. This CDR3 has 15 residues. The germline V gene has CDR1 SGHAT and CDR2 FQNNGV. CDR3 in DNA: TGTGCCAGCAGCTTAGCTACAGGGAGGTTTGAAGAGCAGTACTTC. The encoded protein is CASSLATGRFEEQYF.